Listed below are T cell receptor beta chains from one sample, sequenced in a study of response to subunit inactivated influenza vaccine. MiXCR, run by TCRdb on the RT-PCR reads, gives a single entry per CDR3 protein. The repertoire includes hundreds of thousands of distinct CDR3 sequences, roughly 15% of them detected once, and less than 9% sits in the top ten. This specimen consisted of PBMCs from blood, obtained around 14 days before vaccination. The source is a man aged 50 to 59 who received an inactivated influenza vaccine. Both conserved end residues are part of each CDR3. The D gene is left open where the match is weak. A row's size may be missing; if present it is once, few, many or a size class.

abundance | j_gene | d_gene | v_gene | CDR3nt | CDR3aa
few | TRBJ1-2 | NA | TRBV4-3 | TGCGCCAGCAGCTATTTGGGCGGGGGTGGCTACACCTTC | CASSYLGGGGYTF
NA | TRBJ2-7 | TRBD1 | TRBV20-1 | TGCAGTGCTAGGGGAACAGGGGATCGTCTCTACGAGCAGTACTTC | CSARGTGDRLYEQYF
NA | TRBJ2-7 | NA | TRBV3-1 | TGTGCCAGCAGCCAAGCCCCAGGAGGGGTCGAGCAGTACTTC | CASSQAPGGVEQYF
NA | TRBJ2-6 | NA | TRBV3-1 | TGTGCCAGCAGCCAAGTTCTGACTAGACCTGGGGCCAACGTCCTGACTTTC | CASSQVLTRPGANVLTF
many | TRBJ1-2 | TRBD1 | TRBV7-9 | TGTGCCAGCAGCCCTCTGACAGGGGCCTATGGCTACACCTTC | CASSPLTGAYGYTF
few | TRBJ2-7 | NA | TRBV12-3/TRBV12-4 | TGTGCCAGCAGTTCCCAGAGGGGGTTGAACGAGCAGTACTTC | CASSSQRGLNEQYF
NA | TRBJ2-1 | TRBD1 | TRBV6-5 | TGTGCCAGCAGTTGGACCGGGACAGGGTCCTACAATGAGCAGTTCTTC | CASSWTGTGSYNEQFF
few | TRBJ2-3 | TRBD1 | TRBV4-1 | TGCGCCAGCAGCGCAAAGGGGACAGGGGCTTTTACAGATACGCAGTATTTT | CASSAKGTGAFTDTQYF
few | TRBJ2-1 | NA | TRBV29-1 | TGCAGCGTCGACGGGCCCTTGAATGAGCAGTTCTTC | CSVDGPLNEQFF
few | TRBJ2-5 | NA | TRBV2 | TGTGCCAGCAGGCGACTAGTCCAAGAGACCCAGTACTTC | CASRRLVQETQYF
few | TRBJ2-1 | TRBD2 | TRBV6-2/TRBV6-3 | TGTGCCAGCAGTTCCCCGGGACTAGCAAGCTTAGGAAATGAGCAGTTCTTC | CASSSPGLASLGNEQFF
many | TRBJ2-7 | TRBD1 | TRBV2 | TGTGCCAGCAGTACCAGACAGGGTAGCTCCTACGAGCAGTACTTC | CASSTRQGSSYEQYF
few | TRBJ1-3 | NA | TRBV9 | TGTGCCAGCAGCGTAGCTACGGGGACCCAAAACACCATATATTTT | CASSVATGTQNTIYF
NA | TRBJ2-1 | NA | TRBV6-1 | TGTGCCAGCAGTCTCAGACCCCATGGCGGTGAGCAGTTCTTC | CASSLRPHGGEQFF
many | TRBJ2-5 | NA | TRBV20-1 | TGCAGTGCTAATTGGGGGGAAGAGACCCAGTACTTC | CSANWGEETQYF
few | TRBJ1-1 | NA | TRBV9 | TGTGCCAGCAGCGTAGGGTGGGGGTCGGAGACTGAAGCTTTCTTT | CASSVGWGSETEAFF
few | TRBJ1-5 | NA | TRBV30 | TGTGCCTGGAACAGGGTAGGCAGCAATCAGCCCCAGCATTTT | CAWNRVGSNQPQHF
NA | TRBJ2-3 | TRBD2 | TRBV6-5 | TGTGCCAGCAGTTATGGGGTAGCGGGGGTGGGAGATACGCAGTATTTT | CASSYGVAGVGDTQYF
NA | TRBJ1-1 | NA | TRBV9 | TGTGCCAGCAGCGTCCGCGGTACCACTGAAGCTTTCTTT | CASSVRGTTEAFF
few | TRBJ2-1 | TRBD1 | TRBV10-3 | TGTGCCATCAGTAGGGGACAGGGGGACTACAATGAGCAGTTCTTC | CAISRGQGDYNEQFF
NA | TRBJ2-5 | NA | TRBV20-1 | TGCAGTGCTAGACCGGGACATATCCAAGAGACCCAGTACTTC | CSARPGHIQETQYF
NA | TRBJ2-3 | NA | TRBV5-1 | TGCGCCAGCAGATTCGGCGGGGGCCTAGCAGATACGCAGTATTTT | CASRFGGGLADTQYF
few | TRBJ1-3 | NA | TRBV10-3 | TGTGCCACCAAACGCAGGGGATCGGGGACCGGAAACACCATATATTTT | CATKRRGSGTGNTIYF
many | TRBJ2-1 | TRBD2 | TRBV5-5 | TGTGCCAGCAGCTTGGCCAGCGGGGACAATGAGCAGTTCTTC | CASSLASGDNEQFF
once | TRBJ2-7 | TRBD1 | TRBV29-1 | TGCAGCGTCGAAGGACAGGGGGCGATGTACGAGCAGTACTTC | CSVEGQGAMYEQYF
many | TRBJ2-5 | NA | TRBV29-1 | TGCAGCGTTGCCTGGGGGGAGACCCAGTACTTC | CSVAWGETQYF
few | TRBJ2-1 | NA | TRBV7-3 | TGTGCCAGCAGCTTAACTCGAGGACGTGAGCAGTTCTTC | CASSLTRGREQFF
NA | TRBJ2-1 | TRBD2 | TRBV3-1 | TGTGCCAGCAGCCAAGATAGACTAGCGGGGGCCTACGGTGAGCAGTTCTTC | CASSQDRLAGAYGEQFF